The rows below give T cell receptor beta chains drawn from one sample of a study of shared clonotypes between healthy human individuals. Sequencing used immunoSEQ multiplex PCR; TCRdb keeps in-frame clones, though not all of them. The sample shows approximately 1.5 million clones, approximately 98% of them seen only once. The source material was naive CD4+ T cells sorted from blood. These receptors all stem from a man in his thirties or forties in good health. Each CDR3 is given with its conserved first and last residue. The D gene is left open where the match is weak. The size field is filled for only some rows; it gives once, few, many or a size class.

TRBD2 TRBJ2-5 TRBV5-1 - CASSPLTSIQETQYF TGCGCCAGCAGCCCACTGACTAGCATTCAAGAGACCCAGTACTTC
- TRBJ2-7 TRBV5-1 - CASSPDGWNEQYF TGCGCCAGCAGCCCAGATGGGTGGAACGAGCAGTACTTC
- TRBJ1-1 TRBV7-8 - CASSSQGRDTEAFF TGTGCCAGCAGCTCGCAGGGGCGAGACACTGAAGCTTTCTTT
- TRBJ1-5 TRBV7-9 - CASSLDRIVQPQHF TGTGCCAGCAGCTTAGACAGGATAGTACAGCCCCAGCATTTT
- TRBJ2-7 TRBV19 - CASSYLVSYEQYF TGTGCCAGTAGTTATCTGGTTTCCTACGAGCAGTACTTC
TRBD2 TRBJ2-5 TRBV2 once CASRSGRYETQYF TGTGCCAGCAGGAGCGGGAGGTATGAGACCCAGTACTTC
- TRBJ2-7 TRBV27 - CASSPRDPKYEQYF TGTGCCAGCTCCCCCAGGGATCCGAAGTACGAGCAGTACTTC
- TRBJ1-1 TRBV29-1 - CSGAGTVEAFF TGCAGCGGTGCGGGAACGGTTGAAGCTTTCTTT
- TRBJ1-1 TRBV11-2 - CASRTDADTEAFF TGTGCCAGCAGAACCGATGCGGACACTGAAGCTTTCTTT
- TRBJ2-2 TRBV19 - CASSIGARTYGGELFF TGTGCCAGTAGTATAGGGGCCAGAACGTATGGCGGGGAGCTGTTTTTT
TRBD2 TRBJ2-5 TRBV5-4 - CASSFPAGGPETQYF TGTGCCAGCAGCTTTCCAGCGGGAGGGCCGGAGACCCAGTACTTC
- TRBJ2-3 TRBV18 - CASSPGGAVDTQYF TGTGCCAGCTCACCTGGAGGGGCGGTAGATACGCAGTATTTT
- TRBJ1-4 TRBV7-9 - CASRRRQATNEKLFF TGTGCCAGCAGGAGACGACAGGCAACTAATGAAAAACTGTTTTTT
- TRBJ2-7 TRBV5-6 once CASSFGRGLSSYEQYF TGTGCCAGCAGCTTCGGTCGGGGTCTGAGCTCCTACGAGCAGTACTTC
TRBD2 TRBJ2-3 TRBV7-2 - CASSPPPTLAGATDTQYF TGTGCCAGCAGCCCCCCGCCCACGCTAGCGGGAGCCACAGATACGCAGTATTTT
TRBD2 TRBJ2-1 TRBV5-1 - CASSSTPGTSGKNEQFF TGCGCCAGCAGCTCCACCCCCGGGACTAGCGGGAAGAATGAGCAGTTCTTC
TRBD1 TRBJ2-2 TRBV7-8 - CASSPVLTGGLSNTGELFF TGTGCCAGCAGCCCCGTCCTGACAGGGGGACTATCGAACACCGGGGAGCTGTTTTTT
- TRBJ2-2 TRBV10-3 - CAISKPANTGELFF TGTGCCATCAGTAAACCCGCGAACACCGGGGAGCTGTTTTTT
- TRBJ1-2 TRBV18 once CASSEGFGYGYTF TGTGCCAGCTCAGAGGGGTTCGGCTATGGCTACACCTTC
- TRBJ2-7 TRBV5-3 once CARRTRRDEQYF TGTGCCAGAAGGACCCGGAGAGACGAGCAGTACTTC
- TRBJ1-2 TRBV28 - CASRLWATNYGYTF TGTGCCAGCCGACTTTGGGCTACTAACTATGGCTACACCTTC
TRBD2 TRBJ2-1 TRBV6-5 - CASSYAGTKEQFF TGTGCCAGCAGCTACGCCGGGACTAAAGAGCAGTTCTTC
- TRBJ2-1 TRBV9 - CASSVRTADSEQFF TGTGCCAGCAGCGTACGGACCGCGGATAGTGAGCAGTTCTTC
TRBD1 TRBJ1-2 TRBV28 - CASSLDPGQVGYTF TGTGCCAGCAGTTTAGACCCAGGACAGGTGGGCTACACCTTC
TRBD2 TRBJ2-2 TRBV4-2 - CASSPKTSGRNTGELFF TGTGCCAGCAGCCCTAAGACTAGCGGGAGGAACACCGGGGAGCTGTTTTTT
- TRBJ1-2 TRBV14 once CASSQGHGYTF TGTGCCAGCAGCCAAGGCCATGGCTACACCTTC
TRBD2 TRBJ2-1 TRBV15 - CATSAGTSVYNEQFF TGTGCCACCAGCGCCGGGACTAGCGTCTACAATGAGCAGTTCTTC
TRBD1 TRBJ1-2 TRBV19 - CASRDGTGNNYGYTF TGTGCCAGTAGAGATGGGACAGGGAACAACTATGGCTACACCTTC
TRBD1 TRBJ1-5 TRBV19 once CASRPTGDGNQPQHF TGTGCCAGTAGGCCAACAGGGGACGGCAATCAGCCCCAGCATTTT
- TRBJ2-1 TRBV5-1 - CASSTAVGTTYNEQFF TGCGCCAGCAGCACTGCGGTCGGGACGACCTACAATGAGCAGTTCTTC
- TRBJ1-2 TRBV18 - CASSPRQGGYGYTF TGTGCCAGCTCACCACGGCAGGGCGGCTATGGCTACACCTTC
TRBD1 TRBJ1-2 TRBV11-2 - CASSLAWGTVDGYTF TGTGCCAGCAGCTTAGCCTGGGGGACAGTTGATGGCTACACCTTC
- TRBJ1-5 TRBV27 - CASRKGGSWPQHF TGTGCCAGCAGAAAGGGAGGCAGTTGGCCCCAGCATTTT
- TRBJ2-7 TRBV15 - CATSTNLREQYF TGTGCCACCAGCACCAACCTCAGAGAGCAGTACTTC
- TRBJ1-2 TRBV6-5 - CASSYLALGRTYGYTF TGTGCCAGCAGTTACCTAGCATTGGGAAGGACCTATGGCTACACCTTC
TRBD2 TRBJ2-1 TRBV5-1 - CASSLVPTSFSYNEQFF TGCGCCAGCAGCTTGGTCCCGACTAGCTTCTCCTACAATGAGCAGTTCTTC
TRBD2 TRBJ2-7 TRBV28 - CASLKLAGSDEQYF TGTGCCAGCCTAAAGCTAGCGGGATCCGACGAGCAGTACTTC
- TRBJ1-1 TRBV7-6 - CASSPLAGSEAFF TGTGCCAGCAGCCCCCTGGCCGGATCCGAAGCTTTCTTT
- TRBJ2-6 TRBV9 - CASSYPGANVLTF TGTGCCAGCAGCTACCCCGGGGCCAACGTCCTGACTTTC
TRBD1 TRBJ2-1 TRBV2 - CASRGQQGGSYNEQFF TGTGCCAGCAGGGGCCAACAGGGGGGCTCCTACAATGAGCAGTTCTTC
TRBD1 TRBJ2-1 TRBV5-1 - CASSLAATGGPYNEQFF TGCGCCAGCAGCTTGGCAGCGACAGGGGGCCCGTACAATGAGCAGTTCTTC
- TRBJ1-1 TRBV7-7 - CASTPLVNTEAFF TGTGCTAGCACCCCCCTGGTGAACACTGAAGCTTTCTTT
TRBD2 TRBJ2-6 TRBV9 - CASTAGATGANVLTF TGTGCCAGCACAGCGGGGGCTACTGGGGCCAACGTCCTGACTTTC
- TRBJ2-2 TRBV7-8 - CASSLVGAGELFF TGTGCCAGCAGCTTAGTAGGCGCCGGGGAGCTGTTTTTT